What follows are 10 T cell receptor beta chains derived from one specimen sequenced in a study of neurological immune-mediated disorders. Each CDR3 protein is one row after TCRdb ran MiXCR on the 5' RACE reads. The sample holds fewer than 90,000 distinct CDR3 sequences; around a tenth are singletons and the top ten take 1.8%. The sequenced sample consisted of PBMCs. These receptor sequences come from a middle-aged man in good health.

This clonotype was seen ten or more times. The J gene is TRBJ1-5, the V gene TRBV5-1, with D unclear. The CDR3 consists of 15 residues. Trimming removed 0 bases from V and 4 bases from J, with 11 bases in between. The germline V gene encodes CDR1 SGHRS and CDR2 YFSETQ. The CDR3 loop is CASSLEGAGNQPQHF. The CDR3 DNA reads TGCGCCAGCAGCTTGGAAGGTGCCGGGAATCAGCCCCAGCATTTT.

The gene calls are TRBV3-1 and TRBJ2-7, with unresolved D. The germline V gene encodes CDR1 LGHDT and CDR2 YNNKEL (reference sequence). V lost 0 bases, J lost 6 bases, and 12 bases lay in between. This CDR3 has 14 amino acids. The CDR3 sequence is CASSQDYKGREQYF. As DNA, the CDR3 is TGTGCCAGCAGCCAAGATTATAAGGGTCGCGAGCAGTACTTC.

The sample holds many counts of this clonotype. The V and J genes are TRBV5-1 and TRBJ1-2; D is unclear. V lost 2 bases, J lost 2 bases, and 7 bases lay in between. The V gene's germline CDR1 is SGHRS and CDR2 YFSETQ. This CDR3 has 13 amino acids. CDR3 loop: CASSFSGNYGYTF. The CDR3 DNA sequence: TGCGCCAGCAGCTTTTCAGGAAACTATGGCTACACCTTC. The full variable domain, in which reference TRBV5-1 and TRBJ1-2 provide the parts outside the CDR3, is KAGVTQTPRYLIKTRGQQVTLSCSPISGHRSVSWYQQTPGQGLQFLFEYFSETQRNKGNFPGRFSGRQFSNSRSEMNVSTLELGDSALYLCASSFSGNYGYTFGSGTRLTVV.

This clonotype was seen ten or more times. The chain recombines TRBV7-2 with TRBJ2-7, with D perhaps being TRBD1 or TRBD2 (5 bases each). Trimming left V 5 bases short and J 2 bases short, with 10 bases between. CDR3 size: 13 residues. Germline V gives CDR1 SGHTA, CDR2 FQGNSA. In DNA, the CDR3 is TGTGCCAGCAGCCCCCCGGGGCCCTACGAGCAGTACTTC. Its protein is CASSPPGPYEQYF.

This clonotype was seen a handful of times. This chain connects TRBV10-2 to TRBJ1-5; D is ambiguous. CDR1 is WSHSY, CDR2 SAAADI, per germline. V was trimmed by 4 bases and J by 4 bases, leaving 8 bases between them. CDR3 length: 13 residues. CDR3 bases: TGCGCCAGCAGTGGCCCGAGGAATCAGCCCCAGCATTTT. This codes for CASSGPRNQPQHF.

This clonotype occurred many times. V gene TRBV6-5 combines with J gene TRBJ2-7; D remains unclear. Trimming pared 0 bases from V and 9 bases from J, leaving 6 bases between. Looked up from germline, CDR1 is MNHEY and CDR2 is SVGAGI. This CDR3 is built from 11 residues. This CDR3 is CASSYSAVQYF. The CDR3 DNA reads as TGTGCCAGCAGTTACTCGGCAGTGCAGTACTTC.

This clonotype was seen a handful of times. The rearrangement joins TRBV7-2 to TRBJ2-5, with 8 bases identical to TRBD2. Germline-derived CDR1 and CDR2 are SGHTA and FQGNSA. With 10 bases clipped from V and 6 bases from J, the junction kept 13 bases outside the gene matches. The CDR3 is 14 residues long. The CDR3 is CATRGGSGDQTQYF. CDR3 nucleotide sequence: TGTGCCACCAGAGGCGGTAGCGGGGACCAGACCCAGTACTTC.

Many counts were recorded for this clonotype. The chain joins TRBV20-1 to TRBJ2-7, with D perhaps matching TRBD1 (5 bases). Trimming pared 6 bases from V and 1 base from J, leaving 16 bases between. The germline V gene has CDR1 DFQATT and CDR2 SNEGSKA (reference sequence). This CDR3 is 14 amino acids long. The CDR3: CSAAGRARSYEQYF. The CDR3 DNA is TGCAGTGCAGCCGGCAGGGCCCGATCCTACGAGCAGTACTTC.

This clonotype was counted many times. The V gene is TRBV12-3 or TRBV12-4, the J gene TRBJ2-1; 8 bases align to TRBD1. CDR3 length equals 15 residues. The V segment lost 6 bases and the J segment 6 bases; nucleotides outside the gene matches: 10. The CDR3 DNA reads as TGTGCCAGCAGCCTTCGACAGGGGTTTGGCAATGAGCAGTTCTTC. It codes for CASSLRQGFGNEQFF.

Many counts were recorded for this clonotype. CDR3 bases: TGCAGTGGGGGTAGCGGAGTCCAAGAGACCCAGTACTTC. Translation gives CSGGSGVQETQYF. This chain links TRBV20-1 with TRBJ2-5; TRBD2 might be the D (6 bases). V shed 7 bases and J shed 1 base, with 13 bases lying between them. The germline V gene has CDR1 DFQATT and CDR2 SNEGSKA (reference sequence). This CDR3 comprises 13 residues.